This T cell receptor beta chain was documented in a study of cytotoxic CD8 clonotypes in ibrutinib-treated CLL. Across the study: Investigators collected response samples after a median roughly 13 months of treatment, range 6 to 36.

The germline gives CDR1 LNHDA, CDR2 SQIVND (reference sequence). Deletions cut 6 bases from V and 3 bases from J, with 12 bases between. The CDR3 spans 14 residues. About this clone: Antigen: not known.

Study-wide findings and caveats: Baseline levels of clonality went above those of age-matched healthy donors and moved with circulating CD8+ T-cell counts. Ibrutinib response saw clonality rise, and progression saw it return toward baseline.

Deep sequencing aimed at 1 in 200,000 to 1 in 1 million T cells' resolution. The assay was immunoSEQ multiplex PCR, and TCRdb's table has in-frame clones only and misses some. The sample comprises about 50,000 clones, over 80% of which are singletons, and 20% rests with the top ten. The sequencing here drew on PBMCs, taken after 24 months of ibrutinib treatment. The TCR sequence derives from a human donor with chronic lymphocytic leukemia. V is TRBV19 and J is TRBJ2-1; TRBD2 might be the D (6 bases). The CDR3 protein is CASRRRGLYNEQFF. The DNA of the CDR3 is TGTGCCAGTAGACGGAGGGGACTCTACAATGAGCAGTTCTTC.